This T cell receptor beta chain came from a study of shared clonotypes between healthy human individuals. Background on the study: Participating donors consisted of a couple of women and a few men aged 18 to 49.

Produced via immunoSEQ multiplex PCR; TCRdb's table is partial and in-frame only. The top ten clones hold more than 9.5% of a sample with 450,000 to 500,000 clones, approximately 81% of them seen once. Germline V CDR1 and CDR2: LNHDA, SQIVND (reference sequence). The CDR3 has 13 amino acids. Trimming shortened V by 8 bases and J by 2 bases, and 7 bases separated the two germline ends. V gene TRBV19 combines with J gene TRBJ1-6; no reliable D call. The sequence derives from a middle-aged woman in good health. Some clones in this sample may be carry-over from other donors' samples. Sequenced input: PBMCs. This CDR3 is CASGGPYNSPLHF. The DNA for the CDR3 is TGTGCCAGTGGCGGTCCCTATAATTCACCCCTCCACTTT.